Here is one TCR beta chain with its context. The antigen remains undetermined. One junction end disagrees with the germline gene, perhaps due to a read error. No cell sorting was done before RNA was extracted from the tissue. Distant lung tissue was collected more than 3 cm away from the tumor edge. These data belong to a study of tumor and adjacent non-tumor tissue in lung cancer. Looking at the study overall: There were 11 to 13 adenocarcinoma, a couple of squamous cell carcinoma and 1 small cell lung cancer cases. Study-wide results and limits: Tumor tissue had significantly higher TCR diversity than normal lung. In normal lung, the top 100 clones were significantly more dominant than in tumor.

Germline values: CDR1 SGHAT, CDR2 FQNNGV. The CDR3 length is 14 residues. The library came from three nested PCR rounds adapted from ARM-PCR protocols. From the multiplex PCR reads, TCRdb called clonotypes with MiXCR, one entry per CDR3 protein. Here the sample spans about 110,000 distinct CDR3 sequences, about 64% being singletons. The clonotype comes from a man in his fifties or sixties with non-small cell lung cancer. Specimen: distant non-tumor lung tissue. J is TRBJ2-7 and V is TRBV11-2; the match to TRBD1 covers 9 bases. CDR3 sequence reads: CASGFGTGPYEHYF. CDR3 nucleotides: TGTGCCAGCGGGTTCGGGACAGGGCCCTATGAGCACTACTTC.